The 25 T cell receptor beta chains given below trace back to one sample, sequenced in a study of response to subunit inactivated influenza vaccine. A single record per CDR3 protein comes from TCRdb applying MiXCR to the RT-PCR reads. The data hold about 520,000 distinct CDR3 sequences, with approximately 11% observed a single time. Material: PBMCs from blood, obtained more than 35 days after vaccination. The receptors originated from a man aged 50 to 60 who received an inactivated influenza vaccine.

The genes are TRBV27 and TRBJ2-6; a weak D match, TRBD1 (6 bases). Germline loops: CDR1 MNHEY, CDR2 SMNVEV (reference sequence). Trimming removed 8 bases at V and 0 bases at J, with 11 bases between. CDR3 length: 15 residues. CDR3: CASSQGTSGANVLTF. The CDR3, as DNA: TGTGCCAGCTCTCAGGGGACCTCTGGGGCCAACGTCCTGACTTTC.

This clonotype was counted only a few times. CDR3 residues: CASSLGILASGYEQYF. The CDR3 nucleotides read TGTGCCAGCAGCTTAGGCATACTAGCGAGTGGCTACGAGCAGTACTTC. The chain links TRBV7-2 to TRBJ2-7; 7 positions agree with TRBD2. The CDR3 has 16 amino acids. Germline V gene sequence: CDR1 SGHTA, CDR2 FQGNSA. Losses at the gene ends were 1 base for V and 3 bases for J; bases not matched to a gene: 9.

The chain is built from TRBV12-3 or TRBV12-4 and TRBJ2-2, with D maybe TRBD1 (7 bases). With 3 bases removed from V and 8 bases from J, the gap between germline ends came to 16 bases. The CDR3 spans 15 residues. The CDR3 reads CASSLTGRKEGELFF. The CDR3 DNA is TGTGCCAGCAGTTTGACAGGGAGGAAGGAAGGGGAGCTGTTTTTT.

This clonotype was counted between two and nine times. The chain uses TRBV20-1 and TRBJ2-3, with 16 bases that match TRBD2. This CDR3 comprises 16 residues. J lost 2 bases, V lost 3 bases, and 2 bases had no gene match. Per germline, CDR1 DFQATT and CDR2 SNEGSKA (reference sequence). The CDR3 DNA sequence: TGCAGTGCTAGGGGACTAGCGGGGGGGAACACAGATACGCAGTATTTT. Protein product: CSARGLAGGNTDTQYF.

This clonotype was counted between two and nine times. The chain joins TRBV12-3 or TRBV12-4 to TRBJ2-1, with 11 bases identical to TRBD2. Trimming at V came to 6 bases and at J to 7 bases, leaving 5 bases not matched to a gene. The CDR3 length is 14 residues. CDR3 sequence (DNA): TGTGCCAGCAGGATAGCGGGGGGGCTGAATGAGCAGTTCTTC. It codes for CASRIAGGLNEQFF.

Many counts were recorded for this clonotype. CDR3 loop: CASSSGTGYQPQHF. The CDR3 coding sequence is TGTGCCAGCAGTTCTGGGACAGGGTATCAGCCCCAGCATTTT. J is TRBJ1-5 and V is TRBV12-3 or TRBV12-4, with 9 bases lining up with TRBD1. The CDR3 spans 14 residues. The trim removed 4 bases at V and 5 bases at J, leaving 3 bases unmatched.

This clonotype was observed a few times. The chain employs TRBV6-1 and TRBJ2-1; no clear D. Germline V gene lookup returns CDR1 MNHNS and CDR2 SASEGT. V was cut by 2 bases and J by 2 bases, with 10 bases left in between. This CDR3 region has 15 residues. The CDR3 coding sequence is TGTGCCAGCAGTGAAAACGGTGGGGCCTACAATGAGCAGTTCTTC. Encoded protein: CASSENGGAYNEQFF.

This clonotype came up a few times. The chain recombines TRBV20-1 with TRBJ2-5; either TRBD1 or TRBD2 may supply D (6 bases each). Trimming stripped 6 bases from V and 5 bases from J, with 19 bases between. CDR1 and CDR2 from the germline V gene are DFQATT and SNEGSKA (reference sequence). This CDR3 is 14 amino acids long. The CDR3 region has the DNA TGCAGTGCGCCCGTCTGGGGGGCCCGGGAGACCCAGTACTTC. This codes for CSAPVWGARETQYF.

This clonotype has ten or more counts. The J gene is TRBJ1-6, the V gene TRBV4-2, with D tentatively TRBD1 (6 bases). Trimming stripped 1 base from V and 1 base from J, with 11 bases between. This CDR3 has 17 residues. Germline CDR1 is LGHNA and CDR2 is YNFKEQ. As DNA, the CDR3 is TGTGCCAGCAGCCAAGCTCACAGGGAATCCTATAATTCACCCCTCCACTTT. Translating it yields CASSQAHRESYNSPLHF.

This clonotype has just a few counts. The chain is built from TRBV19 and TRBJ1-1; D is ambiguous. Germline V gene data show CDR1 as LNHDA and CDR2 as SQIVND (reference sequence). V lost 2 bases and J lost 3, with 7 bases in between. CDR3 length: 13 residues. The CDR3 DNA sequence: TGTGCCAGTAGTATAAGGCTAGACACTGAAGCTTTCTTT. Protein sequence: CASSIRLDTEAFF.

This clonotype was recorded a few times. CDR3 bases: TGCGCCAGCAGCTTGGGTGTTAGCCTACGAGACAATGAGCAGTTCTTC. Translating gives CASSLGVSLRDNEQFF. J is TRBJ2-1 and V is TRBV5-1; no reliable D call. The ends were cut back, 0 bases at V and 5 bases at J, with 15 bases in the middle. CDR3 length: 16 residues. Germline-derived CDR1 and CDR2 are SGHRS and YFSETQ.

This clonotype was counted between two and nine times. The chain combines TRBV7-9 with TRBJ1-2, with D uncertain. In germline, CDR1 is SEHNR, CDR2 FQNEAQ (reference sequence). V gave up 5 bases and J gave up 2 bases, with 12 bases separating them. The length of the CDR3 is 14 residues. The CDR3 region is CASSPKQSNYGYTF. As DNA, the CDR3 is TGTGCCAGCAGCCCGAAACAGAGCAACTATGGCTACACCTTC.

This clonotype was picked up a small number of times. The chain uses TRBV20-1 and TRBJ2-7, with D perhaps matching TRBD2 (5 bases). Germline values: CDR1 DFQATT, CDR2 SNEGSKA (reference sequence). Trimming pared 5 bases from V and 2 bases from J, leaving 16 bases between. This CDR3 has 14 residues. The chain's CDR3 is CSAHGDRFAYEQYF. The CDR3 DNA follows: TGCAGTGCTCACGGGGATCGCTTTGCCTACGAGCAGTACTTC.

This clonotype was picked up a small number of times. The chain combines TRBV4-2 with TRBJ2-7; D uncertain. The V end was cut by 0 bases, the J end by 12 bases, with 15 bases between. The CDR3 contains 13 residues. CDR1 is LGHNA, CDR2 YNFKEQ, per germline. This chain's CDR3 is CASSQEGWFRLYF. In nucleotides, the CDR3 is TGTGCCAGCAGCCAAGAGGGTTGGTTCAGACTGTACTTC.

This clonotype was seen many times. The rearrangement joins TRBV5-1 to TRBJ2-2, with TRBD2 matching 7 bases. This CDR3 contains 16 residues. Germline V gene sequence: CDR1 SGHRS, CDR2 YFSETQ. The trim removed 0 bases at V and 4 bases at J, leaving 6 bases unmatched. The DNA of the CDR3 is TGCGCCAGCAGCTTGGCAAGCGGGACGGTCACCGGGGAGCTGTTTTTT. This codes for CASSLASGTVTGELFF.

The chain couples TRBV29-1 to TRBJ2-1, with 10 nucleotides matching TRBD2. V gave up 5 bases and J gave up 4 bases; unmatched junction bases: 8. Germline CDR1 SQVTM, CDR2 ANQGSEA. The CDR3 covers 15 residues. This CDR3 reads CSVRGSGGLYNEQFF. CDR3 nucleotides: TGCAGCGTTCGTGGTAGCGGGGGGCTTTACAATGAGCAGTTCTTC.

This clonotype was counted a few times. V and J are TRBV2 and TRBJ2-7; 12 bases are shared with TRBD1. The germline gives CDR1 SNHLY, CDR2 FYNNEI. The CDR3 totals 18 residues. Trimming took 5 bases from V and 5 from J; bases not matched to a gene: 16. This chain's CDR3 is CASSYLPLIGTGGNEQYF. The CDR3, as DNA: TGTGCCAGCAGTTACCTACCCCTAATCGGGACAGGGGGCAACGAGCAGTACTTC.

This clonotype was seen a handful of times. The rearrangement uses TRBV5-1 and TRBJ2-2; D is unclear. The CDR3 loop spans 12 amino acids. Germline values: CDR1 SGHRS, CDR2 YFSETQ. V shed 4 bases and J shed 7 bases, with 8 bases lying between them. The CDR3 sequence: CASSESFGELFF. Written as DNA, the CDR3 is TGCGCCAGCAGCGAATCTTTCGGGGAGCTGTTTTTT.

The table lists this clonotype with a few counts. The rearrangement links TRBV4-3 to TRBJ1-4; D gene ambiguous. V was clipped by 5 bases and J by 0 bases, with 10 bases between them. Germline assignment: CDR1 LGHNA and CDR2 YSLEER. The CDR3 sequence is 15 residues long. In DNA, the CDR3 is TGCGCCAGCAGCATCGCAACAGCAACTAATGAAAAACTGTTTTTT. Encoded protein: CASSIATATNEKLFF.

This clonotype occurred a few times. The chain links TRBV20-1 to TRBJ1-1; TRBD1 might be the D (5 bases). Trimming removed 2 bases at V and 1 base at J, with 14 bases between. CDR3 length equals 15 residues. Germline CDR1 DFQATT, CDR2 SNEGSKA (reference sequence). The CDR3 region has the DNA TGCAGTGCTAGACTTCCGGGACTTTCGAACACTGAAGCTTTCTTT. Translated: CSARLPGLSNTEAFF.

The CDR3 region has the DNA TGCAGTGCTGCACAGGGGGGCAACAATGAGCAGTTCTTC. Translation: CSAAQGGNNEQFF. The V gene is TRBV20-1, the J gene TRBJ2-1, with 8 bases aligning to TRBD1. J gave up 5 bases and V 5 bases, and 5 bases lay outside the gene matches. This CDR3 spans 13 amino acids. Germline CDR1 DFQATT, CDR2 SNEGSKA (reference sequence).

CDR3 sequence reads: CASSPQLAGRGTQYF. Written as DNA, the CDR3 is TGTGCCAGCAGCCCTCAACTAGCGGGGAGGGGAACCCAGTACTTC. The V call is TRBV7-2, the J call TRBJ2-5, with 10 bases lining up with TRBD2. This CDR3 is built from 15 residues. Germline-derived CDR1 and CDR2 are SGHTA and FQGNSA. J gave up 8 bases and V 5 bases, and 11 bases lay outside the gene matches.

There are a few counts of this clonotype. The chain links TRBV27 to TRBJ1-1; D possibly corresponds to TRBD1 (5 bases). The CDR3 loop spans 15 amino acids. The germline gives CDR1 MNHEY, CDR2 SMNVEV (reference sequence). V dropped 7 bases and J dropped 4 bases, with 19 bases sitting between them. CDR3: CASIPSSGAVTEAFF. The CDR3 DNA reads as TGTGCCAGCATCCCCTCCTCCGGGGCTGTCACTGAAGCTTTCTTT.

Ten or more counts support this clonotype. The chain joins TRBV7-8 to TRBJ1-5; no clear D gene. From germline, CDR1 is SGHVS and CDR2 FQNEAQ. Trimming left V 5 bases short and J 2 bases short, with 13 bases between. This CDR3 spans 15 amino acids. The CDR3 region has the DNA TGTGCCAGCAGCCTCCTGGCAGGCCGCAATCAGCCCCAGCATTTT. This encodes CASSLLAGRNQPQHF.

This clonotype was seen a few times. This chain joins TRBV6-5 and TRBJ2-2; maybe TRBD2 (6 bases). Germline CDR1 MNHEY, CDR2 SVGAGI. V was clipped by 0 bases and J by 5 bases, with 10 bases between them. CDR3 size: 15 residues. CDR3 coding DNA: TGTGCCAGCAGTTACTCGGGAGGACGGACCGGGGAGCTGTTTTTT. This gives the protein CASSYSGGRTGELFF.